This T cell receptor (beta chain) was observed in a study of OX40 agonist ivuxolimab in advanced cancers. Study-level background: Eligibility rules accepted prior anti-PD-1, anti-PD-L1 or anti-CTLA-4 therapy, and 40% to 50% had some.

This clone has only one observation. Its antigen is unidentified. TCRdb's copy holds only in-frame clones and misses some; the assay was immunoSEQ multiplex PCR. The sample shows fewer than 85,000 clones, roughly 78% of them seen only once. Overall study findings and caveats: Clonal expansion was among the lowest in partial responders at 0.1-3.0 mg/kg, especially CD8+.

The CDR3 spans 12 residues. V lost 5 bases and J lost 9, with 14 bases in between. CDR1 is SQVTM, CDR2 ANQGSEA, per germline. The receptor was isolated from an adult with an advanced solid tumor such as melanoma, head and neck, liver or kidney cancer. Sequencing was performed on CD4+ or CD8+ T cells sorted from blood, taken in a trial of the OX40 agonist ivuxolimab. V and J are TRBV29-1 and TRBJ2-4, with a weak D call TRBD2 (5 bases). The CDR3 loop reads CSVRRDGGIQYF. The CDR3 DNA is TGCAGCGTTCGAAGGGATGGAGGCATTCAGTACTTC.